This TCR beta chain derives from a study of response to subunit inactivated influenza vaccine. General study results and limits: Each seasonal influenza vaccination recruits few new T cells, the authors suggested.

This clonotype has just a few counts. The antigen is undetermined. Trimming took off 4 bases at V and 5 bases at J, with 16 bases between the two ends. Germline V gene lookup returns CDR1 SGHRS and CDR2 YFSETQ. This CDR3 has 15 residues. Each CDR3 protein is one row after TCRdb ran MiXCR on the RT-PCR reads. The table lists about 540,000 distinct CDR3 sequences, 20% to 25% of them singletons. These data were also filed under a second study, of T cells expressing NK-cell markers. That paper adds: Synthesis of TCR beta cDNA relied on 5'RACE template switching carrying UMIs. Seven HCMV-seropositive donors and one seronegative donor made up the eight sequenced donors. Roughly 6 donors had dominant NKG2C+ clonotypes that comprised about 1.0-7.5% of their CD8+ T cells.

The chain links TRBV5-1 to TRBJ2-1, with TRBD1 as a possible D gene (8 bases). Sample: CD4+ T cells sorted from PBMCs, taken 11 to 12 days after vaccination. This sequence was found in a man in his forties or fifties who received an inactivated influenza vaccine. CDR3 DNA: TGCGCCAGCAGCCCGGGAGGACAGGGTGACAATGAGCAGTTCTTC. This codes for CASSPGGQGDNEQFF.